This T cell receptor (beta chain) was recorded in a study of blood T cell repertoires in COVID-19 (TCRdb year 2020). Describing the broader study: Collaborator samples came from the United States, Italy and Spain and covered acute and convalescent phases of COVID-19. The material from the prospective study consisted of cDNA or gDNA derived from T cells, B-cell-depleted T cells, or PBMCs. The dataset comprised deeply sampled blood TCRbeta repertoires from subjects exposed to, actively infected with, or recovered from COVID-19. The repertoires were released in a freely available public database meant as a resource for research on the immune response to SARS-CoV-2. The samples were drawn from two sources: the first 160 participants of the ongoing ImmuneRACE study, and fewer than 1,500 subjects contributed by 6 global collaborators. Sample metadata almost always included a de-identified subject ID, COVID-19 status, age in years and sex. Where HLA class I and class II types were available, the types were taken from metadata supplied by the sample provider, not from assay-based typing. General conclusions and limits of the study: How much clinical and demographic metadata was included differed by source and by participant, and the metadata was provided uncurated.

One collaborating source in Seattle enrolled patients while the patients were actively infected and followed the patients over time throughout the course of disease. Each collaborating institution followed its own protocols to collect whole blood in K2EDTA tubes. For TCRbeta analysis, collaborators shipped samples in one of three forms: frozen whole blood, isolated PBMCs, or DNA extracted from either of those sample types. About this clone: Its antigen is unknown. Per-base qualities were not stored, and no clone one base away is much larger.

Relative to germline, V is 4 bases shorter and J is 9 bases shorter, with 15 bases between their ends. CDR1 and CDR2 are read off the germline V gene as MDHEN and SYDVKM. The CDR3, from cysteine to phenylalanine, totals 13 residues. Only the CDR3 region is kept as DNA, spanning 39 bases read in frame from base 1. TCRbeta CDR3 regions were amplified from genomic DNA using the immunoSEQ Assay, a bias-controlled multiplex PCR. The authors processed their data as follows. Within the assay, amplification of reference gene primers was used to estimate how many nucleated cells each sample contained. To quantify the absolute abundance of each unique TCRbeta CDR3 rearrangement, sequence reads were collapsed and filtered. Productive Simpson clonality was computed per sample as the square root of Simpson's diversity index over productive rearrangements. TCRdb retrieved this table from immuneACCESS and kept in-frame rearrangements only. Not all clones are present; in checked studies, unresolved V genes account for under half, and no reason is known for the remainder. V, J and clone size derive from that table, while D and trimming were established from the DNA sequence. The sample table contains over 150,000 clones; only one count was recorded for over 80% of them. The top ten clonotypes cover 6.5% to 8.5% of the sample.

The clonotype was recovered from a woman aged 70-85 years with COVID-19, enrolled during active disease. Sequenced material: peripheral blood. The chain employs TRBV28 and TRBJ1-2; the D gene cannot be named for sure. The CDR3 protein sequence reads: CASSSPGATRYTF. The sequence in DNA is TGTGCCAGCAGTTCCCCGGGTGCTACACGCTACACCTTC.